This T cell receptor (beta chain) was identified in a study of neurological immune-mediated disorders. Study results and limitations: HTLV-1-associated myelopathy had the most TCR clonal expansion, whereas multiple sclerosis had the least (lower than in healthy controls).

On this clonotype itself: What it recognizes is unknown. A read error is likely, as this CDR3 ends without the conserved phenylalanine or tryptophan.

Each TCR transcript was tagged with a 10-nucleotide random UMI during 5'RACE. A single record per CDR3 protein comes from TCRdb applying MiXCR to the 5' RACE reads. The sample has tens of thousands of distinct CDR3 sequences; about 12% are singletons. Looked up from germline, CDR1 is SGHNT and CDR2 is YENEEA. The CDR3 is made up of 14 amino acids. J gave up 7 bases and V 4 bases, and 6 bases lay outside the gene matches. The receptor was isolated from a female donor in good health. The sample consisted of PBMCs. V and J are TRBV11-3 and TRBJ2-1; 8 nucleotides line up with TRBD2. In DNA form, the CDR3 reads TGTGCCAGCAGCTCTACTAGCGGTTTTAATGAGCAGTTCTCA. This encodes CASSSTSGFNEQFS.